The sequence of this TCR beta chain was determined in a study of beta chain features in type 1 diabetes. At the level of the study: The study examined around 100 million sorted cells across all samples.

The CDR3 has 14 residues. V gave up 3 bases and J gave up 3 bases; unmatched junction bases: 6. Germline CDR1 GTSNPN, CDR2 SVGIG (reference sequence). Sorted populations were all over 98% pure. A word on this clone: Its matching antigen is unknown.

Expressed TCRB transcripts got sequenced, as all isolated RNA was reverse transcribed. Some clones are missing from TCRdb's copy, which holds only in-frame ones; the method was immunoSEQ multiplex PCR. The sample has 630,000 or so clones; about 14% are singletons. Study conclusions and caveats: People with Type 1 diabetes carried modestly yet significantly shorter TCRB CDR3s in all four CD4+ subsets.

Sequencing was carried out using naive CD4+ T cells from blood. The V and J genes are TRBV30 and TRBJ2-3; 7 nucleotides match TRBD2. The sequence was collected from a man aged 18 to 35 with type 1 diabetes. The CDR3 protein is CAWRGLAVTDTQYF. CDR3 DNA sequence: TGTGCCTGGAGAGGGCTAGCGGTAACAGATACGCAGTATTTT.